The text below deals with one T cell receptor (beta chain). The PCR used 60 Vbeta and 13 Jbeta primers. Data came from immunoSEQ multiplex PCR; TCRdb stores just in-frame clones and leaves some out. The sample yields 200,000 to 250,000 clones, approximately 80% seen once. The sample belongs to a study of cytomegalovirus exposure and HLA in healthy donors. The CDR3 totals 11 residues. Looked up from germline, CDR1 is SGHTA and CDR2 is FQGNSA. V was pared by 5 bases and J by 11 bases, with 12 bases between. What was sequenced was PBMCs. This rearrangement joins TRBV7-2 to TRBJ2-5; TRBD2 might be the D (5 bases). This sequence was found in a man aged 25 to 40 in good health and CMV-seronegative. The CDR3 protein is CASSRRGEQYF. The CDR3 bases are TGTGCCAGCAGCAGACGGGGTGAGCAGTACTTC.